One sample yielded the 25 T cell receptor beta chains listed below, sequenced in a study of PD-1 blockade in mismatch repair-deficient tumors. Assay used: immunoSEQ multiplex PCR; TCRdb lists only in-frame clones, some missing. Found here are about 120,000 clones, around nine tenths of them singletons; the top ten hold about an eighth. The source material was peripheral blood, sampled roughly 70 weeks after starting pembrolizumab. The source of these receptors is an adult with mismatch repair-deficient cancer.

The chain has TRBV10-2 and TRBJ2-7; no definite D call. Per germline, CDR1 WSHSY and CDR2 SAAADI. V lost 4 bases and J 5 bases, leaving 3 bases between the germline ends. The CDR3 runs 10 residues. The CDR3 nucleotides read TGCGCCAGCAGTGGTGACGAGCAGTACTTC. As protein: CASSGDEQYF.

CDR3 DNA: TGTGCCAGCTCGCCCCCCCAAGGACGAGAGCAGTACTTC. Its translation is CASSPPQGREQYF. The chain is built from TRBV13 and TRBJ2-7; D unresolved. CDR3 length equals 13 residues. Trimming removed 8 bases from V and 7 bases from J, with 18 bases in between. Germline CDR1 reads PRHDT; CDR2 reads FYEKMQ (reference sequence). Looking up the rest from reference TRBV13 and TRBJ2-7 gives the full variable domain: AAGVIQSPRHLIKEKRETATLKCYPIPRHDTVYWYQQGPGQDPQFLISFYEKMQSDKGSIPDRFSAQQFSDYHSELNMSSLELGDSALYFCASSPPQGREQYFGPGTRLTVT.

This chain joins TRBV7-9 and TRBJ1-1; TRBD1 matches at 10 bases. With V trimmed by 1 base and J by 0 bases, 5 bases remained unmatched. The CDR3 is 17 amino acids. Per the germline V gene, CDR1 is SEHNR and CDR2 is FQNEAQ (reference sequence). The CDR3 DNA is TGTGCCAGCAGCTTAGGACAGGGGGCCTACATGAACACTGAAGCTTTCTTT. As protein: CASSLGQGAYMNTEAFF.

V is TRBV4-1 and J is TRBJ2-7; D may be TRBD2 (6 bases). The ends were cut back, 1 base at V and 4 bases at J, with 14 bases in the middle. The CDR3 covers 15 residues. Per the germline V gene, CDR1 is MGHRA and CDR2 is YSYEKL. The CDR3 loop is CASSQGRGSGYEQYF. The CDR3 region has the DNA TGCGCCAGCAGCCAAGGTCGGGGGAGTGGGTACGAGCAGTACTTC.

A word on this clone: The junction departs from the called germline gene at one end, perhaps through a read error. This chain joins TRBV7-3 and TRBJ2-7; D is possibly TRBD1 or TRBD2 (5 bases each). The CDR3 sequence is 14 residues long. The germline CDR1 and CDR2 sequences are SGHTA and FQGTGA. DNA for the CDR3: TGTGCCAGCAGCCGACAGAACCGAGGAGCGGCTCCGCACTTC. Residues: CASSRQNRGAAPHF.

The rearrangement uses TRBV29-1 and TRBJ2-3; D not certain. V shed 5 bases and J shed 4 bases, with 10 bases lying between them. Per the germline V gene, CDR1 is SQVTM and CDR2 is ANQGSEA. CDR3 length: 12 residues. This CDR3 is CSVPGLADTQYF. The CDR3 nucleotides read TGCAGCGTTCCGGGTTTGGCAGATACGCAGTATTTT.

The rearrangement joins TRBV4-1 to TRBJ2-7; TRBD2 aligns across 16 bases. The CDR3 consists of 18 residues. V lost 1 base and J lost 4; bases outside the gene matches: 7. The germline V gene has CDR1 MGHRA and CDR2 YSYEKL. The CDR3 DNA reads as TGCGCCAGCAGCCAAGTGGGACTAGCGGGAGGGGACTTTTACGAGCAGTACTTC. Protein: CASSQVGLAGGDFYEQYF.

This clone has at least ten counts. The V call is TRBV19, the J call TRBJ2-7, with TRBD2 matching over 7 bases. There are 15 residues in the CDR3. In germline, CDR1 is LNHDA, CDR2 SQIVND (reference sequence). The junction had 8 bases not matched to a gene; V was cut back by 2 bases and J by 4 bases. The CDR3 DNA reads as TGTGCCAGTAGTATATCGGGACTATCCCGTTACGAGCAGTACTTC. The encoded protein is CASSISGLSRYEQYF.

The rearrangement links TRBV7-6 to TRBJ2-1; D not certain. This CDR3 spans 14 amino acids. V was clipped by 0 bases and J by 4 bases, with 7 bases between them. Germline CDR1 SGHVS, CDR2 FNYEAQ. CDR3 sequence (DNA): TGTGCCAGCAGCTTAGCGGGAACTTACAATGAGCAGTTCTTC. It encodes CASSLAGTYNEQFF.

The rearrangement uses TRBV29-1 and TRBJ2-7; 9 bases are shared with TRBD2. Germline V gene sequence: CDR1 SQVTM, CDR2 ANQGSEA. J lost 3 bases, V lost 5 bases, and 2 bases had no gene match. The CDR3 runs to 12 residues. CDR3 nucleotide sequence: TGCAGCGTTTATAGCGGGAGCTACGAGCAGTACTTC. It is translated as CSVYSGSYEQYF.

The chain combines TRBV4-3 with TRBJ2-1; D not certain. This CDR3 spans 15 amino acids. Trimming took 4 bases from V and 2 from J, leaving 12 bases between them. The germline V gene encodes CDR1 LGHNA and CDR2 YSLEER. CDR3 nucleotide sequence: TGCGCCAGCAGCCCCGGTATGCACCCCTACAATGAGCAGTTCTTC. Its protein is CASSPGMHPYNEQFF.

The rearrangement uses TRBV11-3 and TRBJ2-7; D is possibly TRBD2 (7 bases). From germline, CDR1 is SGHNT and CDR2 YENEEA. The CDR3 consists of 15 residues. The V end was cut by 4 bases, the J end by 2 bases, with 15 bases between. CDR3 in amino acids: CASSSLGEGAYEQYF. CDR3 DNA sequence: TGTGCCAGCAGCTCCCTAGGGGAGGGGGCCTACGAGCAGTACTTC.

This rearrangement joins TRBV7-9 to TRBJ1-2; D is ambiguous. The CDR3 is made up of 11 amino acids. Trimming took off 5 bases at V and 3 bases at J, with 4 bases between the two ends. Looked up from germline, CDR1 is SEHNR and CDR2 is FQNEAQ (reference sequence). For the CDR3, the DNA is TGTGCCAGCAGCCCCGACTATGGCTACACCTTC. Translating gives CASSPDYGYTF.

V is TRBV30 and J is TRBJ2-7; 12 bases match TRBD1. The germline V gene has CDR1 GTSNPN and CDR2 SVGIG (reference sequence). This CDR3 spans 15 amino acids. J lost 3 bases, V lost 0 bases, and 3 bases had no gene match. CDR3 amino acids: CAWSVGTGGFYEQYF. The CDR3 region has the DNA TGTGCCTGGAGTGTCGGGACAGGGGGCTTCTACGAGCAGTACTTC.

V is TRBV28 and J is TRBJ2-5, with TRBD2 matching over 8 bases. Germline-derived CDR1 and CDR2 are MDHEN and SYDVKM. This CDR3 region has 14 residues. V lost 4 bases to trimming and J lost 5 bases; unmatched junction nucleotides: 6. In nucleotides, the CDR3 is TGTGCCAGCAGTTACGTCTCGGGGGGGGAGACCCAGTACTTC. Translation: CASSYVSGGETQYF.

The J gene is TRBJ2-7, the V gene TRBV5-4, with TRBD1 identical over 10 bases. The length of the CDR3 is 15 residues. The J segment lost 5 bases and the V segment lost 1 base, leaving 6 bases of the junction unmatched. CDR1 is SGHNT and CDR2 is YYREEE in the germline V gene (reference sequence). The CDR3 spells CASSLMGQGNDEQYF. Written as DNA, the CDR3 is TGTGCCAGCAGCTTGATGGGACAGGGGAACGACGAGCAGTACTTC. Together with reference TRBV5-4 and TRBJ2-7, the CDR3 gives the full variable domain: ETGVTQSPTHLIKTRGQQVTLRCSSQSGHNTVSWYQQALGQGPQFIFQYYREEENGRGNFPPRFSGLQFPNYSSELNVNALELDDSALYLCASSLMGQGNDEQYFGPGTRLTVT.

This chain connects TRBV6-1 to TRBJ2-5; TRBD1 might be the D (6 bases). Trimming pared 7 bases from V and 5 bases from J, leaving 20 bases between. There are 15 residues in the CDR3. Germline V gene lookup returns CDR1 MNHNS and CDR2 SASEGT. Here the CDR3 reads CASTQGQSDAETQYF. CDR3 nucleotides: TGTGCCAGCACCCAAGGACAGTCTGATGCCGAGACCCAGTACTTC.

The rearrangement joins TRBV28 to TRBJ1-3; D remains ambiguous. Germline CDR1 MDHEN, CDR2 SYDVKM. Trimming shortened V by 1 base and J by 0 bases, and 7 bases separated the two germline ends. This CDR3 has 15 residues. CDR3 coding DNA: TGTGCCAGCAGTTTATTTTCAGACTCTGGAAACACCATATATTTT. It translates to CASSLFSDSGNTIYF. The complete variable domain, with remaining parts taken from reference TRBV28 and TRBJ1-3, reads DVKVTQSSRYLVKRTGEKVFLECVQDMDHENMFWYRQDPGLGLRLIYFSYDVKMKEKGDIPEGYSVSREKKERFSLILESASTNQTSMYLCASSLFSDSGNTIYFGEGSWLTVV.

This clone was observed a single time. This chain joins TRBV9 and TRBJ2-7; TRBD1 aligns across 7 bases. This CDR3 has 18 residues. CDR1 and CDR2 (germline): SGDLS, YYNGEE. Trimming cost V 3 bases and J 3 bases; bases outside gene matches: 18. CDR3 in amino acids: CASSARQGLWEVFYEQYF. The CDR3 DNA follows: TGTGCCAGCAGCGCTCGACAGGGTTTGTGGGAAGTATTCTACGAGCAGTACTTC.

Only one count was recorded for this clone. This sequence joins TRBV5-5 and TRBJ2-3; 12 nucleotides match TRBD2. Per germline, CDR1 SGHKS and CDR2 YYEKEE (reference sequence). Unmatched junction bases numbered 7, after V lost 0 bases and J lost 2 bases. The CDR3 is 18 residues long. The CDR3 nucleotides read TGTGCCAGCAGCTTGGGGCGGGGACTAGCGGGTGTCACAGATACGCAGTATTTT. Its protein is CASSLGRGLAGVTDTQYF.

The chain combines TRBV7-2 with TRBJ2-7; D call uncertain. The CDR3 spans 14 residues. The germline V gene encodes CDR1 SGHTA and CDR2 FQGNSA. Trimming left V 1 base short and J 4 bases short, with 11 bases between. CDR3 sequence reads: CASSLGLRTYEQYF. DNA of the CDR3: TGTGCCAGCAGCTTAGGGCTTAGAACATACGAGCAGTACTTC.

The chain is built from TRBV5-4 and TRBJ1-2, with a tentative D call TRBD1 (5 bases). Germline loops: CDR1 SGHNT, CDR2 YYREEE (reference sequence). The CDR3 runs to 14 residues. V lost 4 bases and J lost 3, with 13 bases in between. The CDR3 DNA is TGTGCCAGCAGCCCTGCCGGGACGGACTATGGCTACACCTTC. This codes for CASSPAGTDYGYTF.

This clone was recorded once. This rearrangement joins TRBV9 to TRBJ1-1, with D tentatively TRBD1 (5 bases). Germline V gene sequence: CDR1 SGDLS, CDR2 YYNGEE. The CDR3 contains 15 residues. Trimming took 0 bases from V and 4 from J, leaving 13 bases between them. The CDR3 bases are TGTGCCAGCAGCGTAGAAACGGGGGTTGGCACTGAAGCTTTCTTT. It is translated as CASSVETGVGTEAFF.

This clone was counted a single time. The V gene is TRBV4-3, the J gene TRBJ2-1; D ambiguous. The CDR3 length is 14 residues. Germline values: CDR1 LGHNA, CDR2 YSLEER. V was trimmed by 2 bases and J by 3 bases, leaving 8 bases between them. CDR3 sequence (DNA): TGCGCCAGCAGCCAAAGCGCTGACTACAATGAGCAGTTCTTC. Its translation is CASSQSADYNEQFF.

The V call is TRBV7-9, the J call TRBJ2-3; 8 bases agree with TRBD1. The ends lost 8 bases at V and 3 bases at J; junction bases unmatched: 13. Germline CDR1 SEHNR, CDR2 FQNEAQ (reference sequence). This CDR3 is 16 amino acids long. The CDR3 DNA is TGTGCCAGCCTCTACAAAGGCAGGGGGCAGACAGATACGCAGTATTTT. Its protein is CASLYKGRGQTDTQYF.